This T cell receptor (beta chain) was profiled in a study of T cell repertoires and HLA-DP antigens. At the level of the study: Sorted CD137+CD4+ samples averaged roughly 200 ng DNA; pre-culture CD4+ samples, roughly 1,300 ng.

The data were produced by immunoSEQ multiplex PCR, yet TCRdb's version contains in-frame clones alone and is incomplete. The table records about 73,000 clones, roughly 75% of them present only once. In its sample, this clone was seen a few times. Its antigen is not known. Germline V lookup: CDR1 MGHRA, CDR2 YSYEKL. Trimming at V came to 1 base and at J to 6 bases, leaving 2 bases not matched to a gene. The CDR3 spans 14 residues. The source is a man in his sixties in good health and CMV-seronegative. Sequencing was performed on CD4+ T cells from PBMCs. The chain employs TRBV4-1 and TRBJ1-4; 7 nucleotides match TRBD1. The CDR3 spells CASSQAGTDEKLFF. CDR3 in DNA: TGCGCCAGCAGCCAAGCCGGGACAGATGAAAAACTGTTTTTT.